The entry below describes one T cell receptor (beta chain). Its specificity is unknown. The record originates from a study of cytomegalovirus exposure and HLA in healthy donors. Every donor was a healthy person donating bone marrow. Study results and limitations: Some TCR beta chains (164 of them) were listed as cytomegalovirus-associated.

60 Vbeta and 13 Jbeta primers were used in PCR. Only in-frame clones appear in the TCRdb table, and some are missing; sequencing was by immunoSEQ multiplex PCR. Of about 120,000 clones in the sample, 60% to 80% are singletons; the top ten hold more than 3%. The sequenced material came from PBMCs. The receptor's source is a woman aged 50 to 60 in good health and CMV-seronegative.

The CDR3 nucleotides read TGTGCCAGCTCCAGCCAGGGGGGCGATTTCCCCCTATATGAGCAGTTCTTC. Its translation: CASSSQGGDFPLYEQFF. The chain recombines TRBV18 with TRBJ2-1; D is possibly TRBD1 (7 bases). V was clipped by 6 bases and J by 8 bases, with 26 bases between them. The CDR3 is 17 residues long. The germline CDR1 and CDR2 sequences are KGHSH and LQKENI.